The 10 T cell receptor beta chains given below trace back to one sample, sequenced in a study of cytotoxic CD8 clonotypes in ibrutinib-treated CLL. Using immunoSEQ multiplex PCR, the repertoire was profiled, and TCRdb retains in-frame clones only, with some absent. Among 250,000 to 350,000 clones listed, approximately 76% were seen once. This specimen consisted of PBMCs, obtained at disease progression, from a patient treated with ibrutinib. The receptors derive from a human donor with chronic lymphocytic leukemia.

This chain links TRBV4-3 with TRBJ2-1; the match to TRBD2 covers 9 bases. Germline V gene lookup returns CDR1 LGHNA and CDR2 YSLEER. This CDR3 has 16 residues. J was trimmed by 4 bases and V by 2 bases; bases with no gene match: 6. The CDR3 sequence: CASSQLGLAGYNEQFF. The CDR3, as DNA: TGCGCCAGCAGCCAATTGGGACTAGCCGGATACAATGAGCAGTTCTTC.

The J gene is TRBJ2-5, the V gene TRBV10-3; 7 nucleotides align to TRBD2. The CDR3 runs to 17 residues. Germline V gives CDR1 ENHRY, CDR2 SYGVKD. V dropped 0 bases and J dropped 2; count of bases not matched to a gene: 9. This CDR3 reads CAISESHWTSRQETQYF. The CDR3, as DNA: TGTGCCATCAGTGAGTCCCACTGGACTAGTCGGCAAGAGACCCAGTACTTC.

The V and J genes are TRBV2 and TRBJ1-1; the D gene is possibly TRBD1 (6 bases). The V end lost 6 bases, the J end lost 0 bases, and 14 bases lay between the germline ends. Germline V CDR1 and CDR2: SNHLY, FYNNEI. The CDR3 runs 15 residues. CDR3: CASRYRTALNTEAFF. The CDR3 DNA sequence: TGTGCCAGCAGGTATAGGACAGCCTTGAACACTGAAGCTTTCTTT. Filled out from reference TRBV2 and TRBJ1-1, the complete variable domain reads EPEVTQTPSHQVTQMGQEVILRCVPISNHLYFYWYRQILGQKVEFLVSFYNNEISEKSEIFDDQFSVERPDGSNFTLKIRSTKLEDSAMYFCASRYRTALNTEAFFGQGTRLTVV.

The chain recombines TRBV7-6 with TRBJ1-5, with 9 bases identical to TRBD1. Germline V gene data show CDR1 as SGHVS and CDR2 as FNYEAQ. The CDR3 totals 15 residues. The ends lost 5 bases at V and 6 bases at J; junction bases unmatched: 8. The CDR3 reads CASSPGQGFSQPQHF. CDR3 sequence (DNA): TGTGCCAGCAGCCCCGGACAGGGGTTTTCTCAGCCCCAGCATTTT.

This chain connects TRBV29-1 to TRBJ2-3; TRBD2 aligns across 10 bases. J was trimmed by 4 bases and V by 7 bases; bases with no gene match: 14. The CDR3 is made up of 16 amino acids. The germline CDR1 and CDR2 sequences are SQVTM and ANQGSEA. CDR3 sequence (DNA): TGCAGCGCCACCTCCCCGCTAGCGGGAGTAGCAGATACGCAGTATTTT. Amino acids: CSATSPLAGVADTQYF.

The V call is TRBV27, the J call TRBJ2-1; the D gene is possibly TRBD2 (5 bases). Germline CDR1 is MNHEY and CDR2 is SMNVEV (reference sequence). V was clipped by 2 bases and J by 3 bases, with 14 bases between them. CDR3 length equals 16 residues. DNA of the CDR3: TGTGCCAGCAGTTTAAGCGGTTCTTACATCTACAATGAGCAGTTCTTC. Translation: CASSLSGSYIYNEQFF.

In this sample, this clone turned up a few times. The chain couples TRBV7-6 to TRBJ2-7, with 8 bases identical to TRBD1. The CDR3 runs 14 residues. Germline V gives CDR1 SGHVS, CDR2 FNYEAQ. Trimming at V came to 4 bases and at J to 3 bases, leaving 5 bases not matched to a gene. In DNA, the CDR3 is TGTGCCAGCAGCTCTACCGGGACAGGCTACGAGCAGTACTTC. Its protein product is CASSSTGTGYEQYF.

The chain recombines TRBV2 with TRBJ2-3, with 8 bases lining up with TRBD2. The CDR3 runs to 16 residues. The germline V gene encodes CDR1 SNHLY and CDR2 FYNNEI. The ends lost 5 bases at V and 0 bases at J; junction bases unmatched: 7. CDR3 bases: TGTGCCAGCAGTAACGTAGCGGGACTAAGCACAGATACGCAGTATTTT. The encoded protein is CASSNVAGLSTDTQYF.

The chain has TRBV7-9 and TRBJ2-3; no reliable D call. Germline V lookup: CDR1 SEHNR, CDR2 FQNEAQ (reference sequence). This CDR3 is 18 amino acids long. Trimming removed 3 bases from V and 0 bases from J, with 19 bases in between. In DNA, the CDR3 is TGTGCCAGCAGCTTTGAAGGGCTGTTGGATGGGAGCACAGATACGCAGTATTTT. Protein: CASSFEGLLDGSTDTQYF. Full variable domain (remainder filled in from reference TRBV7-9 and TRBJ2-3): DTGVSQNPRHKITKRGQNVTFRCDPISEHNRLYWYRQTLGQGPEFLTYFQNEAQLEKSRLLSDRFSAERPKGSFSTLEIQRTEQGDSAMYLCASSFEGLLDGSTDTQYFGPGTRLTVL.

This clone occurred a few times. The genes are TRBV4-1 and TRBJ1-5; D unclear. Trimming left V 3 bases short and J 12 bases short, with 21 bases between. The CDR3 extends over 15 amino acids. Germline CDR1 and CDR2: MGHRA and YSYEKL. The CDR3 coding sequence is TGCGCCAGCAGCCACCCGGGGAGGGAGCTTAATAGCCAGCATTTT. It specifies CASSHPGRELNSQHF.